These 4 T cell receptor beta chains were all obtained from the same sample, sequenced in a study of identical twins. TCRdb re-called the 5' RACE reads through MiXCR, storing one row per CDR3 protein. The table has 1.5 million or so distinct CDR3 sequences, around 29% seen once. Sequencing was carried out using cord blood. These receptors came from a newborn girl in good health.

There are many counts of this clonotype. The rearrangement uses TRBV10-3 and TRBJ1-2; 11 bases align to TRBD1. The CDR3 has 15 residues. The J segment lost 5 bases and the V segment lost 0 bases, leaving 2 bases of the junction unmatched. Per the germline V gene, CDR1 is ENHRY and CDR2 is SYGVKD. The CDR3 loop reads CAISESGQGEYGYTF. CDR3 nucleotides: TGTGCCATCAGTGAGTCGGGACAGGGGGAGTATGGCTACACCTTC.

The table lists this clonotype with many counts. The chain links TRBV20-1 to TRBJ2-1; D is uncertain. This CDR3 is built from 10 residues. The germline CDR1 and CDR2 sequences are DFQATT and SNEGSKA (reference sequence). V lost 5 bases and J 6 bases, leaving 5 bases between the germline ends. Here the CDR3 reads CSARTNEQFF. CDR3 sequence (DNA): TGCAGTGCTCGTACCAATGAGCAGTTCTTC.

The chain is built from TRBV6-6 and TRBJ2-5; D is uncertain. V was shortened by 0 bases and J by 11 bases, with 16 bases between the two germline ends. Germline lookup yields CDR1 MNHNY and CDR2 SVGAGI (reference sequence). The CDR3 sequence is 14 residues long. For the CDR3, the DNA is TGTGCCAGCAGTTACTCGAACCATGGCAATGAGCAGTACTTC. Protein sequence: CASSYSNHGNEQYF.

In this sample, this clonotype turned up many times. The chain is built from TRBV10-3 and TRBJ2-7; 9 bases fit TRBD1. After removal of 5 bases from V and 1 base from J, the junction contained 9 bases not matched to a gene. The CDR3 extends over 16 amino acids. Per germline, CDR1 ENHRY and CDR2 SYGVKD. CDR3 sequence: CAISRGPGQGSYEQYF. For the CDR3, the DNA is TGTGCCATCAGTAGGGGCCCGGGACAGGGATCCTACGAGCAGTACTTC.